This section outlines one T cell receptor beta chain sequence together with its context. Its antigen is currently unknown. This entry belongs to a study of shared clonotypes between healthy human individuals. Overall study results and limits: Sharing across several donors was seen in 4% to 6.5% of naive CD4 clonotypes. An anticipated effect of sequencing depth on clonotype sharing among donors was recognized. Across subsets, estimated richness was generally greater for naive than for memory populations.

Germline CDR1 reads SGHRS; CDR2 reads YFSETQ. This CDR3 has 15 amino acids. V was clipped by 5 bases and J by 9 bases, with 21 bases between them. Data came from immunoSEQ multiplex PCR; TCRdb stores just in-frame clones and leaves some out. The data show 2,500,000 or so clones, with approximately 94% seen just once and under 0.15% held by the top ten. Donors had no recently reported acute infections or vaccinations and were HIV-negative. The J gene is TRBJ2-1, the V gene TRBV5-1; weak D call: TRBD2 (6 bases). Sequences were obtained from naive CD4+ T cells sorted from blood. Subset indicated: CD45RA+ positively selected. This clonotype was sampled from a man younger than 35 in good health. The CDR3 region is CASSHPGLLGSEQFF. The CDR3 DNA follows: TGCGCCAGCAGTCACCCGGGACTTCTGGGAAGTGAGCAGTTCTTC.